The present T cell receptor beta chain was sequenced within a study of T-cell memory formation after mild COVID-19. Study-wide findings and caveats: Shrinking CD4+ clones were chiefly CM and EM; CD8+ ones were chiefly EMRA. Within pre-infection memory, some responding clones were found, suggesting cross-reactive memory joined.

TCRdb reprocessed the 5' RACE reads with MiXCR, giving one entry per CDR3 protein. Among about 450,000 distinct CDR3 sequences listed, less than 25% were seen once. For this clonotype: Its antigen is unidentified.

V dropped 0 bases and J dropped 4 bases, with 8 bases sitting between them. Germline lookup yields CDR1 SGHRS and CDR2 YFSETQ. The CDR3 covers 14 residues. The rearrangement uses TRBV5-1 and TRBJ1-5; the D is unclear. The clonotype originates from an adult woman who had mild COVID-19 (a few samples of this study predate the infection). Cell type and time point are not known. Source material: PBMCs or a T cell subset sorted from them (not recorded which). The CDR3 coding sequence is TGCGCCAGCAGCTTGGAAGGCAGGAATCAGCCCCAGCATTTT. It specifies CASSLEGRNQPQHF.